This T cell receptor (beta chain) came from a study of blood T cell repertoires in COVID-19. Study-level information: The origin of the acute and convalescent COVID-19 samples was the United States, Italy and Spain. PBMCs, B-cell-depleted T cells, or T cells provided the cDNA or gDNA that made up the material.

The V segment lost 7 bases and the J segment 4 bases; nucleotides outside the gene matches: 5. This CDR3 spans 13 amino acids. Per the germline V gene, CDR1 is LNHDA and CDR2 is SQIVND (reference sequence). Data came from immunoSEQ multiplex PCR; TCRdb stores just in-frame clones and leaves some out. The sample has roughly 180,000 clones; around four fifths are singletons. This clonotype originated in a woman in her forties or fifties who had recovered from COVID-19. The chain is built from TRBV19 and TRBJ2-5; 8 nucleotides match TRBD2. The sequencing input was PBMCs or T cells enriched from blood (not recorded which). The CDR3 loop is CASTIAGLETQYF. CDR3 sequence (DNA): TGTGCCAGTACCATAGCGGGACTAGAGACCCAGTACTTC.